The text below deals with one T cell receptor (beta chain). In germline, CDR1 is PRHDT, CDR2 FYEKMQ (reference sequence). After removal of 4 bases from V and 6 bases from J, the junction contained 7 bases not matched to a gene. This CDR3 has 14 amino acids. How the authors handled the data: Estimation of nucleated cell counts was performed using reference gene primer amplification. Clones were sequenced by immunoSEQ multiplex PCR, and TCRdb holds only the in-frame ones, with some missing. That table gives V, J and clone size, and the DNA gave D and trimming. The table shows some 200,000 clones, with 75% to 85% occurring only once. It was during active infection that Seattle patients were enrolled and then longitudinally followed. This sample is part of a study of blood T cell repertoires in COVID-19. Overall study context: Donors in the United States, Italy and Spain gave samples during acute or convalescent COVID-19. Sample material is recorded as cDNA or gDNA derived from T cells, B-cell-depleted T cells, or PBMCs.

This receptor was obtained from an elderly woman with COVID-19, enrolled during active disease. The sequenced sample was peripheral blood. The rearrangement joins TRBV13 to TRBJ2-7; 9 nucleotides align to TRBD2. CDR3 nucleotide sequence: TGTGCCAGCAGCTCTCTAAGCGGGGGGCGCGAGCAGTACTTC. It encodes CASSSLSGGREQYF.